Described below is a single TCR beta chain sequence and its context. This sample was taken from a study of blood T cell repertoires in COVID-19. Study summary: Samples came from the United States, Italy and Spain, spanning acute and convalescent COVID-19.

The V gene end was trimmed by 5 bases and the J gene end by 6 bases; junction bases not matched to a gene: 7. There are 15 residues in the CDR3. The V gene's germline CDR1 is MNHEY and CDR2 SVGAGI. Participant-reported clinical history was the basis for cohort assignment. Profiled with immunoSEQ multiplex PCR; TCRdb holds only in-frame clones, not every one. The table includes around 300,000 clones, roughly 87% detected once. The chain is built from TRBV6-5 and TRBJ2-1; TRBD2 matches 10 bases. Sequencing used PBMCs or T cells enriched from blood (not recorded which). The source of this sequence is a woman aged 40 to 55 who had recovered from COVID-19. The chain's CDR3 is CASSIGLADGNEQFF. DNA of the CDR3: TGTGCCAGCAGTATCGGACTAGCGGACGGCAATGAGCAGTTCTTC.